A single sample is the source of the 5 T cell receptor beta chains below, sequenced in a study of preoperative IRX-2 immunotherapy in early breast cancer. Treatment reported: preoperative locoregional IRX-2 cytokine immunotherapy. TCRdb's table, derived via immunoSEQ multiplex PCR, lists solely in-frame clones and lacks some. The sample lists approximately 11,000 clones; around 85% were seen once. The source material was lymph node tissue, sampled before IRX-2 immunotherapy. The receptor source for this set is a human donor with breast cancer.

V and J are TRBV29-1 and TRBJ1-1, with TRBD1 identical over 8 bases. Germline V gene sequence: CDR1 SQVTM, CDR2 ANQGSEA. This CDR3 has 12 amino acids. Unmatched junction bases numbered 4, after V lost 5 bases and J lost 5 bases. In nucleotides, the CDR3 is TGCAGCGTTTCGGACAGGGCGACTGAAGCTTTCTTT. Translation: CSVSDRATEAFF.

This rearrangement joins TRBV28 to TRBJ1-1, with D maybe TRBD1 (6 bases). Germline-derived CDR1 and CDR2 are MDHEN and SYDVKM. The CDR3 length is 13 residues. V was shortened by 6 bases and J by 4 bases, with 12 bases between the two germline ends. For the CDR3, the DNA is TGTGCCAGCAGCATGACAGGTGGCACTGAAGCTTTCTTT. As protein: CASSMTGGTEAFF.

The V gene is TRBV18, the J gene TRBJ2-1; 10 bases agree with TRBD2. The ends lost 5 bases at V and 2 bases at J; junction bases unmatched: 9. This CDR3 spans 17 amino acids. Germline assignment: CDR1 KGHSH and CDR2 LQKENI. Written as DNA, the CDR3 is TGTGCCAGCTCAGCAGAATTACTAGCGGGACCCTACAATGAGCAGTTCTTC. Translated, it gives CASSAELLAGPYNEQFF. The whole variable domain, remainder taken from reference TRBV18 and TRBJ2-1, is NAGVMQNPRHLVRRRGQEARLRCSPMKGHSHVYWYRQLPEEGLKFMVYLQKENIIDESGMPKERFSAEFPKEGPSILRIQQVVRGDSAAYFCASSAELLAGPYNEQFFGPGTRLTVL.

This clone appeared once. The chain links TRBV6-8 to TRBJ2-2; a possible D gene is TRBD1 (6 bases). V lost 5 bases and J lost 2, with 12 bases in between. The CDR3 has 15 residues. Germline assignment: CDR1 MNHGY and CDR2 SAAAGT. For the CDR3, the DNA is TGTGCCAGCAGTCGGGACAAAATAAACACCGGGGAGCTGTTTTTT. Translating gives CASSRDKINTGELFF.

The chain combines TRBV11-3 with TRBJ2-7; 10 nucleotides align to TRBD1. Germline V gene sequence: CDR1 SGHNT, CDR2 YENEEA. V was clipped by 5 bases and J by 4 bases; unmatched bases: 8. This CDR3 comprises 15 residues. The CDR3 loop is CASSPRPGQGYEQYF. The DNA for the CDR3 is TGTGCCAGCAGCCCACGGCCGGGACAGGGGTACGAGCAGTACTTC.